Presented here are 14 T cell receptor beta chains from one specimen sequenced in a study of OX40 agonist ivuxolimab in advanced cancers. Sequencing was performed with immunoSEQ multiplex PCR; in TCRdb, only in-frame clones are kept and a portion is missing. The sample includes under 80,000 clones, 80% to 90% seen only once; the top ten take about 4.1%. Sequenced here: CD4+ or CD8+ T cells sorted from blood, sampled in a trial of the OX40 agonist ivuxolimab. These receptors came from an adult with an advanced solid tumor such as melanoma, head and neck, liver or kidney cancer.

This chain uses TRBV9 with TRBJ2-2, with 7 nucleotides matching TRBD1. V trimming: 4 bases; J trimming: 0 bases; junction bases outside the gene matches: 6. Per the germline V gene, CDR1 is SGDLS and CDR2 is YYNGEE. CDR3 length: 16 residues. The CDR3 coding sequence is TGTGCCAGCAGCTCCACAGGGACAGCGAACACCGGGGAGCTGTTTTTT. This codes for CASSSTGTANTGELFF. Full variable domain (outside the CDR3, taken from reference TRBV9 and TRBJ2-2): DSGVTQTPKHLITATGQRVTLRCSPRSGDLSVYWYQQSLDQGLQFLIQYYNGEERAKGNILERFSAQQFPDLHSELNLSSLELGDSALYFCASSSTGTANTGELFFGEGSRLTVL.

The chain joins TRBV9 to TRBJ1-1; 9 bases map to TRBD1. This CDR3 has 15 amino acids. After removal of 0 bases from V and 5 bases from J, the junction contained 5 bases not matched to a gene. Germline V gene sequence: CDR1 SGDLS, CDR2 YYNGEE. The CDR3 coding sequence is TGTGCCAGCAGCGTAGCCCCCGGACAGGGGACTGAAGCTTTCTTT. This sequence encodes CASSVAPGQGTEAFF.

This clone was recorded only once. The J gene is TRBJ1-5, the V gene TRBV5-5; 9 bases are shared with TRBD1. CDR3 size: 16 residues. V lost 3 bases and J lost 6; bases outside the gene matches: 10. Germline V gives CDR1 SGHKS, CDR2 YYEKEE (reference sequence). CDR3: CASSWAGTGNTQPQHF. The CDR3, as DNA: TGTGCCAGCAGCTGGGCCGGGACAGGGAACACTCAGCCCCAGCATTTT.

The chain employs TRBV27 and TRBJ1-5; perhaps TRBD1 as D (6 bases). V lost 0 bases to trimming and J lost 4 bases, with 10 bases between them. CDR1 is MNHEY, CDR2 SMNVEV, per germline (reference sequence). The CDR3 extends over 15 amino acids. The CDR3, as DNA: TGTGCCAGCAGTTTATCGACACAGGGAAATCAGCCCCAGCATTTT. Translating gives CASSLSTQGNQPQHF.

The DNA for the CDR3 is TGTGCCAGCAGCCCCTACCCCGGCCCCTCCTACGAGCAGTACTTC. Translated: CASSPYPGPSYEQYF. The rearrangement links TRBV13 to TRBJ2-7; no reliable D call. Germline V gene lookup returns CDR1 PRHDT and CDR2 FYEKMQ (reference sequence). Trimming removed 5 bases at V and 0 bases at J, with 14 bases between. The CDR3 spans 15 residues. Combining the CDR3 with reference TRBV13 and TRBJ2-7 gives the whole variable domain AAGVIQSPRHLIKEKRETATLKCYPIPRHDTVYWYQQGPGQDPQFLISFYEKMQSDKGSIPDRFSAQQFSDYHSELNMSSLELGDSALYFCASSPYPGPSYEQYFGPGTRLTVT.

The CDR3 is CASRQQGASSYEQYF. CDR3 coding DNA: TGTGCCAGCAGACAACAGGGGGCGAGTTCCTACGAGCAGTACTTC. This chain connects TRBV27 to TRBJ2-7; 9 bases match TRBD1. Germline V CDR1 and CDR2: MNHEY, SMNVEV (reference sequence). Unmatched junction bases numbered 7, after V lost 6 bases and J lost 1 base. The CDR3 totals 15 residues.

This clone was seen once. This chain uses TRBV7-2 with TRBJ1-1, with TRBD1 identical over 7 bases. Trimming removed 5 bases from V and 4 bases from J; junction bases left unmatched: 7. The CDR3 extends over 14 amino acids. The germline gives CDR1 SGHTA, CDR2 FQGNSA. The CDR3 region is CASSPRQGSTEAFF. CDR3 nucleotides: TGTGCCAGCAGCCCCCGACAGGGATCCACTGAAGCTTTCTTT.

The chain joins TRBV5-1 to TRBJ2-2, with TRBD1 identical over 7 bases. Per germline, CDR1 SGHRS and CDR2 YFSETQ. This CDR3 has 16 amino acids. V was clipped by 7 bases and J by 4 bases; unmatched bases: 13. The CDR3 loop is CASRRTEGAGTGELFF. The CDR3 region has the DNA TGCGCCAGCCGACGAACAGAGGGGGCGGGCACCGGGGAGCTGTTTTTT.

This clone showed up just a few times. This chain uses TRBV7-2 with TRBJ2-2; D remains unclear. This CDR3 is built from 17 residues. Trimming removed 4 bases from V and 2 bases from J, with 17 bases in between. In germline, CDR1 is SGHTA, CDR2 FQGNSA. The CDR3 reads CASSSPFGRTNTGELFF. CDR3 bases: TGTGCCAGCAGCTCCCCTTTCGGACGGACCAACACCGGGGAGCTGTTTTTT.

For the CDR3, the DNA is TGCGCCAGCAGCCCGGCCGCAGGCGTGAATGAGCAGTTCTTC. Translating it yields CASSPAAGVNEQFF. The V and J genes are TRBV5-1 and TRBJ2-1; no clear D. Trimming shortened V by 4 bases and J by 7 bases, and 15 bases separated the two germline ends. Germline loops: CDR1 SGHRS, CDR2 YFSETQ. CDR3 size: 14 residues.

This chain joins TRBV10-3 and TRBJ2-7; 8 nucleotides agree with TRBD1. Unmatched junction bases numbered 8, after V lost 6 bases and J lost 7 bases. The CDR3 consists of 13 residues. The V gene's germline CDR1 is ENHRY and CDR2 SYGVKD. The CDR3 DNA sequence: TGTGCCATCAGGGACAGGGAACTTTCGGAGCAGTACTTC. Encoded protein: CAIRDRELSEQYF.

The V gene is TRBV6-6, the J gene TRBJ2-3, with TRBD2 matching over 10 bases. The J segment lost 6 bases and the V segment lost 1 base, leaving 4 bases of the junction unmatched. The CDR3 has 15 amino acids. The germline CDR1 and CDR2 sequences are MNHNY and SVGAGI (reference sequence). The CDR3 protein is CASSYLAGGSDTQYF. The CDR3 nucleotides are TGTGCCAGCAGTTACTTAGCGGGGGGTTCCGATACGCAGTATTTT.

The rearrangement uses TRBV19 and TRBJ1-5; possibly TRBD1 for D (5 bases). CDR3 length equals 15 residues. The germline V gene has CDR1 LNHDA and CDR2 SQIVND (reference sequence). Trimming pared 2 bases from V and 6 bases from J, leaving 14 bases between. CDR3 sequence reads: CASSILGEGRQPQHF. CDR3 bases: TGTGCCAGTAGTATATTGGGGGAGGGGCGTCAGCCCCAGCATTTT.

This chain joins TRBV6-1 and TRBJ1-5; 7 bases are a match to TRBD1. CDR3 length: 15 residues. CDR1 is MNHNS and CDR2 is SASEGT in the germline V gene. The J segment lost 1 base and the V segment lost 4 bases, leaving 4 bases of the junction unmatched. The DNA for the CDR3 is TGTGCCAGCAGTGTCGACAGGGCGAGCAATCAGCCCCAGCATTTT. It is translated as CASSVDRASNQPQHF.